The 2 T cell receptor beta chains below all came from one sample that was sequenced in a study of technical replicates of blood from a handful of donors. Assay: immunoSEQ multiplex PCR; the TCRdb copy retains only in-frame clones and omits some. The sample carries some 64,000 clones, 92% recorded once. The specimen sequenced was PBMCs. The receptors come from a human donor in good health. Some clones in this sample may be carry-over from other donors' samples.

V gene TRBV7-9 combines with J gene TRBJ2-5, with 8 bases matching TRBD1. The V segment lost 5 bases and the J segment 7 bases; nucleotides outside the gene matches: 3. The germline V gene encodes CDR1 SEHNR and CDR2 FQNEAQ (reference sequence). The CDR3 totals 12 residues. The CDR3 DNA is TGTGCCAGCAGCCCCGGACAGGGGACCCAGTACTTC. Protein product: CASSPGQGTQYF. The full variable domain, its missing parts supplied by reference TRBV7-9 and TRBJ2-5, is DTGVSQNPRHKITKRGQNVTFRCDPISEHNRLYWYRQTLGQGPEFLTYFQNEAQLEKSRLLSDRFSAERPKGSFSTLEIQRTEQGDSAMYLCASSPGQGTQYFGPGTRLLVL.

The chain uses TRBV7-9 and TRBJ1-4, with 8 bases fitting TRBD1. This CDR3 is built from 15 residues. CDR1 is SEHNR and CDR2 is FQNEAQ in the germline V gene (reference sequence). V dropped 1 base and J dropped 2; count of bases not matched to a gene: 0. For the CDR3, the DNA is TGTGCCAGCAGCTTAGACAGGGGGACTAATGAAAAACTGTTTTTT. This encodes CASSLDRGTNEKLFF.